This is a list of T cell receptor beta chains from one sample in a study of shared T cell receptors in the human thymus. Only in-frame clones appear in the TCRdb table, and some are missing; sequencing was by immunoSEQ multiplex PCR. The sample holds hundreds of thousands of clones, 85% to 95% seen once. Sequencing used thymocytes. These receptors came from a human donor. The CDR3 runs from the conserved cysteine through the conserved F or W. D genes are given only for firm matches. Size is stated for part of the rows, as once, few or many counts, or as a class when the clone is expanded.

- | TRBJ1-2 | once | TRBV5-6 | CASSFGPALNGYTF | TGTGCCAGCAGCTTTGGTCCCGCTTTGAATGGCTACACCTTC
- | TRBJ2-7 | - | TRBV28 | CASSLGEQYF | TGTGCCAGCAGTTTGGGCGAGCAGTACTTC
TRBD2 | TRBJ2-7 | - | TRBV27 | CASSLGDPGGSYEQYF | TGTGCCAGCAGTTTGGGGGACCCGGGAGGGTCCTACGAGCAGTACTTC
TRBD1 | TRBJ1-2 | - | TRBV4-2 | CASSPGQVESSNYGYTF | TGTGCCAGCAGCCCCGGACAGGTGGAATCCTCTAACTATGGCTACACCTTC
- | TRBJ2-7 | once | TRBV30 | CAWSPGGYEQYF | TGTGCCTGGAGCCCCGGGGGTTACGAGCAGTACTTC
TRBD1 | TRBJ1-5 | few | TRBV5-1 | CASSPGQGKSNQPQHF | TGCGCCAGCAGCCCGGGACAGGGGAAGAGCAATCAGCCCCAGCATTTT
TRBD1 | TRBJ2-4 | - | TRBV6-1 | CASSGQGGTIKNIQYF | TGTGCCAGCAGTGGACAGGGGGGAACCATCAAAAACATTCAGTACTTC
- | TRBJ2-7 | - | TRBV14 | CASSQGCEYEQYF | TGTGCCAGCAGCCAGGGCTGTGAGTACGAGCAGTACTTC
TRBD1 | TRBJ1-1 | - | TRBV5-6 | CASVRWDRLPNTEAFF | TGTGCCAGCGTCCGGTGGGACAGACTCCCGAACACTGAAGCTTTCTTT
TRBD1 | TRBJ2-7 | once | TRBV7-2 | CASSLPHRQGIPYEQYF | TGTGCCAGCAGCTTACCCCACCGACAGGGTATCCCCTACGAGCAGTACTTC
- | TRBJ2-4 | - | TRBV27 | CASSLLGEKAKNIQYF | TGTGCCAGCAGTTTATTGGGGGAGAAGGCCAAAAACATTCAGTACTTC
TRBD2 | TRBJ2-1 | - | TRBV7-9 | CASRQTSGHYNEQFF | TGTGCCAGCAGACAGACTAGCGGGCACTACAATGAGCAGTTCTTC
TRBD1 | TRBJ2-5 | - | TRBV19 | CASTNEPGQGYETQYF | TGTGCCAGTACTAACGAGCCGGGACAGGGGTACGAGACCCAGTACTTC
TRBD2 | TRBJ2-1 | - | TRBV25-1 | CASSEISGGCYNEQFF | TGTGCCAGCAGTGAGATTAGCGGGGGTTGCTACAATGAGCAGTTCTTC
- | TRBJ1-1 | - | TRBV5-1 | CASSPAVGLNTEAFF | TGCGCCAGCAGCCCGGCCGTGGGCTTGAACACTGAAGCTTTCTTT
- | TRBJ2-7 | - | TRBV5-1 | CASSLGSDSGAAWPYEQYF | TGCGCCAGCAGCTTGGGAAGTGACTCGGGGGCAGCTTGGCCCTACGAGCAGTACTTC
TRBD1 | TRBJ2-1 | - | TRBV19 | CASRDRDSYNEQFF | TGTGCCAGTAGAGACCGGGACAGCTACAATGAGCAGTTCTTC
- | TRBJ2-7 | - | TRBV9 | CASSVRLAEEQYF | TGTGCCAGCAGCGTACGGTTAGCAGAAGAGCAGTACTTC
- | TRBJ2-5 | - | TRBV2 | CASGLAGEETQYF | TGTGCCAGCGGACTGGCGGGTGAAGAGACCCAGTACTTC
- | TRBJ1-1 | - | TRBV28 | CASSTNRPSFF | TGTGCCAGCAGTACTAACAGGCCGTCTTTCTTT
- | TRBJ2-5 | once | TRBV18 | CASSPPAVGRRWETQYF | TGTGCCAGCTCACCACCGGCGGTCGGGCGCCGGTGGGAGACCCAGTACTTC
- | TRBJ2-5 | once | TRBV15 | CATSRGFPWAQYF | TGTGCCACCAGCAGAGGTTTCCCTTGGGCCCAGTACTTC
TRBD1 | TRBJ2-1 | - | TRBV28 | CASSGDRASLYNEQFF | TGTGCCAGCAGTGGGGACAGGGCATCTCTATACAATGAGCAGTTCTTC
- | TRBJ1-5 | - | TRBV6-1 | CASSEEGGLKNSNQPQHF | TGTGCCAGCAGTGAAGAGGGCGGGTTGAAGAATAGCAATCAGCCCCAGCATTTT
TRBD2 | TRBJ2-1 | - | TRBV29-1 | CSVETSGRADAYNEQFF | TGCAGCGTTGAAACTAGCGGGAGGGCCGACGCCTACAATGAGCAGTTCTTC
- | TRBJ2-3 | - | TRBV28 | CASRDSSDTQYF | TGTGCCAGCAGAGACTCTTCAGATACGCAGTATTTT
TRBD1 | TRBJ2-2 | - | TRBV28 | CASRTRQGAKELFF | TGTGCCAGCAGAACCCGACAGGGGGCGAAGGAGCTGTTTTTT
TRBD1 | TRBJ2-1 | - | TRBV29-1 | CSVVQGGEQFF | TGCAGCGTCGTACAGGGGGGCGAGCAGTTCTTC
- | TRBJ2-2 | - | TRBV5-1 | CASTAAWSSEESSGELFF | TGCGCCAGCACCGCTGCCTGGTCTAGCGAGGAGAGCTCCGGGGAGCTGTTTTTT
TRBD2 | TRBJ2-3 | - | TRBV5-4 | CASTPPLAGDTDTQYF | TGTGCCAGCACCCCCCCCTTAGCGGGGGACACAGATACGCAGTATTTT
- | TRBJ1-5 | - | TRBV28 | CASSRGGEGNSNQPQHF | TGTGCCAGCAGCCGAGGGGGGGAGGGGAATAGCAATCAGCCCCAGCATTTT
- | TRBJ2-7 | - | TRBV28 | CASKRTDRYEQYF | TGTGCCAGCAAGCGGACAGACCGCTACGAGCAGTACTTC
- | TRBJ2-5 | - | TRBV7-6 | CASSLALSSGETQYF | TGTGCCAGCAGCTTAGCACTGTCCTCGGGGGAGACCCAGTACTTC
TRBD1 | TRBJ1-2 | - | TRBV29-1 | CSVYPPGGGYGYTF | TGCAGCGTTTACCCCCCAGGGGGCGGCTATGGCTACACCTTC
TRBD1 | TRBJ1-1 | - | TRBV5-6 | CASSWTGAFF | TGTGCCAGCAGCTGGACAGGAGCTTTCTTT
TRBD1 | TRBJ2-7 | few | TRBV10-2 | CASSEPDRGQVGEQYF | TGCGCCAGCAGTGAGCCCGACAGGGGGCAGGTTGGGGAGCAGTACTTC
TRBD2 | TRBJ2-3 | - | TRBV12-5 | CASGLGGERETDTQYF | TGTGCTAGTGGTTTAGGCGGTGAGCGGGAGACAGATACGCAGTATTTT
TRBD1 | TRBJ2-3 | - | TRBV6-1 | CASSERVRGRADTQYF | TGTGCCAGCAGTGAAAGGGTCAGGGGGCGGGCAGATACGCAGTATTTT
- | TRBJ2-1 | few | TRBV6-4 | CASKTHQDEQFF | TGTGCCAGCAAGACACATCAGGATGAGCAGTTCTTC
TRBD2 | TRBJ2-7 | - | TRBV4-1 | CASSRGGGDHEQYF | TGCGCCAGCAGCCGCGGGGGGGGCGACCACGAGCAGTACTTC
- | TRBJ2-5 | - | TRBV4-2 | CASSRGGTGEVGDQETQYF | TGTGCCAGCAGCCGTGGTGGGACTGGCGAGGTTGGGGACCAAGAGACCCAGTACTTC
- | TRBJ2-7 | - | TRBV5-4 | CASSPRWGSYEQYF | TGTGCCAGCAGCCCCCGTTGGGGATCCTACGAGCAGTACTTC